The T cell receptor (beta chain) under discussion was sequenced for a study of vaccination and CD4 T cells after COVID-19. Study details: A median of around 73 days (range 14 to 241) separated dose two from the taking of post-vaccine samples.

Of note for this clonotype: Its antigen remains unidentified.

The CDR3 consists of 16 residues. Trimming stripped 3 bases from V and 5 bases from J, with 20 bases between. Germline values: CDR1 MDHEN, CDR2 SYDVKM. Treatment specified: roughly 10-day PBMC culture with coronavirus spike peptide pools or control peptides (ViraFEST assay). Culture of 1.9 million or so PBMCs per well took place with about 9 IU/ml IL-2 and 8.5 to 10 ug/ml peptide pools. The Oncomine TCR Beta short-read assay was applied to DNA of cultured CD4+ T cells. After culture, CD4+ T cells served as the source for genomic DNA extraction. TCRdb re-derived calls from the PCR reads in MiXCR, one entry per CDR3 protein. Seen here are some 17,000 distinct CDR3 sequences, around 40% observed once, and the top ten hold about 6.5%. General study results and limits: The median count of SARS-CoV-2-reactive clonotypes rose from about 20 to 38, not significantly.

This receptor was obtained from a human donor who had recovered from COVID-19. V and J are TRBV28 and TRBJ2-7; D is possibly TRBD2 (5 bases). Sequencing was performed on CD4+ T cells from blood, cultured in vitro, taken after SARS-CoV-2 vaccination. Here the CDR3 DNA reads TGTGCCAGCAGTTTCCCCGGACTGGGTGTGATCCACGAGCAGTACTTC. Encoded protein: CASSFPGLGVIHEQYF.